This T cell receptor beta chain was sequenced during a study of cytomegalovirus exposure and HLA in healthy donors. Whole-study findings and limits: Later analysis identified about 15,000 TCR beta sequences associated with HLA alleles, using a false discovery rate threshold of 0.05.

This CDR3 comprises 13 residues. The V gene's germline CDR1 is SGHAT and CDR2 FQNNGV. Trimming took off 5 bases at V and 3 bases at J, with 11 bases between the two ends. As regards this clone: Antigen specificity is unknown.

A multiplex PCR was run with 60 Vbeta primers and 13 Jbeta primers. The method was immunoSEQ multiplex PCR; TCRdb's version includes in-frame clones alone and lacks a portion of them. The repertoire has 130,000 or so clones, approximately 80% of them found once; the top ten carry about 1%. The rearrangement joins TRBV11-2 to TRBJ2-7; D perhaps matches TRBD1 (5 bases). The sequence derives from an older woman in good health and CMV-seronegative. The sequenced sample consisted of PBMCs. CDR3 DNA sequence: TGTGCCAGCAGCGACGACAGCTTCTACGAGCAGTACTTC. Encoded protein: CASSDDSFYEQYF.